Following are 12 T cell receptor beta chains from one sample sequenced in a study of T cell clonality in common variable immunodeficiency (dated by TCRdb to the mid-2010s). The method was the immunoSEQ multiplex PCR assay. Entries here come from immuneACCESS through TCRdb and include only in-frame sequences with V and J called. Some clones fail to appear in such tables; in the studies checked, an unresolved V gene covers under half of the shortfall, and the cause of the remainder is unknown. There are some 43,000 clones in this sample, and none of them is a singleton. Approximately 2.2% of the sample comes from the top ten. The sequencing sample was made of peripheral blood mononuclear cells. The receptors here all came from a person aged 18 to 75 in good health.

This clone was seen many times. The sequenced fragment ends 3 residues before the CDR3 boundary, so the rest is inferred from the germline J gene. This chain links TRBV5-1 with TRBJ2-5; D perhaps matches TRBD2 (6 bases). Looked up from germline, CDR1 is SGHRS and CDR2 is YFSETQ. The CDR3 is 14 amino acids. V was trimmed by 1 base and J by 5 bases, leaving 12 bases between them. The sequenced part of the CDR3 DNA is TGCGCCAGCAGCTTGCTCGGGAGCGGTGAGACC. Its protein is CASSLLGSGET. The entire CDR3 protein reads CASSLLGSGETQYF.

This clone was counted ten times or more. The read ends 3 residues before the CDR3 terminus; that terminus is restored from the germline J gene. The rearrangement uses TRBV27 and TRBJ1-2; 10 nucleotides match TRBD1. In germline, CDR1 is MNHEY, CDR2 SMNVEV (reference sequence). This CDR3 spans 17 amino acids. J was trimmed by 5 bases and V by 5 bases; bases with no gene match: 14. The CDR3 DNA, read in part, is TGTGCCAGCAGTCCCAGCCCGACAGGGGGCTTAGCATATGGC. Protein sequence: CASSPSPTGGLAYG. The whole CDR3 is CASSPSPTGGLAYGYTF.

In its sample, this clone was seen many times. The DNA ends 3 residues before the CDR3 does, and the rest of the CDR3 is filled in from the germline J gene. The chain uses TRBV12-3 or TRBV12-4 and TRBJ2-3; 9 bases line up with TRBD2. V lost 4 bases to trimming and J lost 4 bases; unmatched junction nucleotides: 3. This CDR3 has 14 residues. The sequenced part of the CDR3 DNA is TGTGCCAGCAGTTATAGCGGGAGATCAGATACG. It encodes CASSYSGRSDT. The CDR3 in its entirety is CASSYSGRSDTQYF.

This clone appeared many times. The CDR3 is cut off 3 residues early in the read; its end comes from the germline J gene. V and J are TRBV30 and TRBJ1-4, with TRBD1 matching 7 bases. The CDR3 has 15 amino acids. Germline trimming cut 5 bases from V and 8 bases from J; bases unmatched to any gene: 14. Looked up from germline, CDR1 is GTSNPN and CDR2 is SVGIG (reference sequence). CDR3: CAWSDWDSPGEKLFF. The part of the CDR3 DNA that was read is TGTGCCTGGTCAGATTGGGACAGTCCGGGGGAAAAA.

This clone was detected many times. The read terminates 3 residues ahead of where the CDR3 ends, so the germline J gene completes it. This chain connects TRBV6-2 or TRBV6-3 to TRBJ2-7, with 9 bases lining up with TRBD1. Trimming removed 5 bases from V and 6 bases from J; junction bases left unmatched: 8. The CDR3 has 14 amino acids. The germline gives CDR1 MNHEY, CDR2 SVGEGT. Partial CDR3 DNA: TGTGCCAGCAGTAGACAGGGGGGTCTGGGCGAG. This encodes CASSRQGGLGE. The whole CDR3 region reads CASSRQGGLGEQYF.

In this sample, this clone turned up many times. The CDR3 is cut off 3 residues early in the read; its end comes from the germline J gene. The rearrangement links TRBV10-1 to TRBJ1-1; possibly TRBD1 for D (5 bases). V gave up 5 bases and J gave up 0 bases, with 10 bases separating them. The CDR3 is 14 amino acids. The germline V gene has CDR1 WNHNN and CDR2 SYGVQD (reference sequence). Partial CDR3 DNA: TGCGCCAGCAGTTCTGACAGAGTGAACACTGAA. Translated: CASSSDRVNTE. The CDR3 as a whole reads CASSSDRVNTEAFF.

This clone was seen many times. Read coverage stops 3 residues before the CDR3 terminus; the germline J gene supplies the remainder. The rearrangement joins TRBV5-1 to TRBJ2-5, with 7 bases fitting TRBD1. Losses at the gene ends were 5 bases for V and 4 bases for J; bases not matched to a gene: 8. This CDR3 comprises 14 residues. Germline V gives CDR1 SGHRS, CDR2 YFSETQ. CDR3 amino acids: CASRPDRVGETQYF. CDR3 bases read: TGCGCCAGCAGACCTGACAGGGTTGGAGAGACC. The full variable domain, its missing parts supplied by reference TRBV5-1 and TRBJ2-5, is KAGVTQTPRYLIKTRGQQVTLSCSPISGHRSVSWYQQTPGQGLQFLFEYFSETQRNKGNFPGRFSGRQFSNSRSEMNVSTLELGDSALYLCASRPDRVGETQYFGPGTRLLVL.

This clone showed up many times. The read halts 3 residues ahead of the CDR3 end, with the missing end drawn from the germline J gene. V is TRBV11-2 and J is TRBJ2-1; a possible D gene is TRBD2 (6 bases). The CDR3 has 15 residues. Germline loops: CDR1 SGHAT, CDR2 FQNNGV. V shed 1 base and J shed 1 base, with 8 bases lying between them. The CDR3 here is CASSLVAVSYNEQFF. The part of the CDR3 DNA that was read is TGTGCCAGCAGCTTAGTAGCGGTATCCTACAATGAG.

At least ten counts were recorded for this clone. The read ends 3 residues shy of where the CDR3 ends; the end is completed using the germline J gene. The chain recombines TRBV20-1 with TRBJ1-6; 7 bases are shared with TRBD1. From germline, CDR1 is DFQATT and CDR2 SNEGSKA (reference sequence). The junction had 2 bases not matched to a gene; V was cut back by 3 bases and J by 3 bases. CDR3 length equals 14 residues. The CDR3 DNA, read in part, is TGCAGTGCTAGCGGGGACAGCTATAATTCACCC. This gives the protein CSASGDSYNSP. The whole CDR3 protein reads CSASGDSYNSPLHF.

This clone was seen at least ten times. The CDR3 end falls 3 residues outside the read, so it is completed with the germline J gene. The chain joins TRBV19 to TRBJ2-3, with 7 positions matching TRBD2. CDR1 LNHDA and CDR2 SQIVND come from the germline V gene (reference sequence). This CDR3 has 15 residues. V gave up 5 bases and J gave up 2 bases; unmatched junction bases: 7. This CDR3 reads CASSVLGGNTDTQYF. The sequenced part of the CDR3 DNA is TGTGCCAGTAGTGTTCTGGGGGGGAACACAGATACG. The variable domain in full, completed from reference TRBV19 and TRBJ2-3, reads DGGITQSPKYLFRKEGQNVTLSCEQNLNHDAMYWYRQDPGQGLRLIYYSQIVNDFQKGDIAEGYSVSREKKESFPLTVTSAQKNPTAFYLCASSVLGGNTDTQYFGPGTRLTVL.

This clone was seen ten or more times. With the read ending 3 residues before the CDR3 end, the germline J gene is used to fill in that end. V is TRBV5-1 and J is TRBJ1-4, with 9 bases that match TRBD1. Germline assignment: CDR1 SGHRS and CDR2 YFSETQ. Trimming removed 4 bases from V and 8 bases from J; junction bases left unmatched: 12. The CDR3 runs 16 residues. CDR3 DNA, as far as it was read: TGCGCCAGCAGCCCTACCCTGGGGGGACAGGGAGAAAAA. Translated, it gives CASSPTLGGQGEK. The complete CDR3 sequence is CASSPTLGGQGEKLFF.

This clone was seen repeatedly, ten times or more. The CDR3 end falls 3 residues outside the read, so it is completed with the germline J gene. V is TRBV14 and J is TRBJ2-1; TRBD2 is a possible D gene (6 bases). V shed 1 base and J shed 5 bases, with 12 bases lying between them. This CDR3 is 15 amino acids long. CDR1 and CDR2 from the germline V gene are SGHDN and FVKESK. CDR3 bases read: TGTGCCAGCAGCCAAGGAGTAAGGAGGGACAATGAG. This sequence encodes CASSQGVRRDNE. The CDR3 as a whole reads CASSQGVRRDNEQFF.